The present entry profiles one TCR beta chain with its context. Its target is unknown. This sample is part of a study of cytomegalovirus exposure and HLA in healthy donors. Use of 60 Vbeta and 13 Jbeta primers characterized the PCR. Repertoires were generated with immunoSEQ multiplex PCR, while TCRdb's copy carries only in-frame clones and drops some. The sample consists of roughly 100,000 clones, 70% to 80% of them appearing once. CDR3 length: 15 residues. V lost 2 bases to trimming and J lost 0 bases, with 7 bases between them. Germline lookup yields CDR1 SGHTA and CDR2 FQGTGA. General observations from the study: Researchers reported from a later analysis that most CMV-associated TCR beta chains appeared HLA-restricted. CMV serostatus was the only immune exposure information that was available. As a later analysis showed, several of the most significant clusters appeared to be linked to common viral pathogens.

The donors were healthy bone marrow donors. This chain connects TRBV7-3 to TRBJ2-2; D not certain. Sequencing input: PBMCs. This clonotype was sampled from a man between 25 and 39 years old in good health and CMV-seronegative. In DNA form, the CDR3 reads TGTGCCAGCAGCTTAGGCCTAGCGAACACCGGGGAGCTGTTTTTT. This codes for CASSLGLANTGELFF.